The rows below give T cell receptor beta chains drawn from one sample of a study of a mutant IDH1 vaccine in newly diagnosed glioma. These receptors are not linked to any known antigen. Sequenced by immunoSEQ multiplex PCR; TCRdb stores in-frame clones only, minus some. Of tens of thousands of clones listed, 65% to 85% are singletons. The sample consisted of PBMCs, taken from a glioma patient whose treatment included an IDH1 peptide vaccine. All receptors come from a middle-aged man with glioma. The CDR3 runs from the conserved cysteine through the conserved F or W. D genes are given only for firm matches. Not every row has a clone size; where given, it reads once, few, many or a size class.

d_gene	len	abundance	j_gene	v_gene	CDR3aa	CDR3nt
TRBD2	13	NA	TRBJ2-5	TRBV6-5	CASSQLADETQYF	TGTGCCAGCAGCCAACTAGCGGACGAGACCCAGTACTTC
NA	13	once	TRBJ1-1	TRBV18	CASSPTSNTEAFF	TGTGCCAGCTCACCAACATCGAACACTGAAGCTTTCTTT
TRBD2	15	NA	TRBJ2-5	TRBV4-2	CASSPGLAGGETQYF	TGTGCCAGCAGCCCAGGACTAGCGGGGGGCGAGACCCAGTACTTC
NA	16	NA	TRBJ1-1	TRBV18	CASSPKEGLMNTEAFF	TGTGCCAGCTCACCAAAGGAAGGGCTGATGAACACTGAAGCTTTCTTT
TRBD1	13	NA	TRBJ2-7	TRBV5-6	CASRGTGSYEQYF	TGTGCCAGCAGGGGGACAGGGTCCTACGAGCAGTACTTC
TRBD2	15	NA	TRBJ2-1	TRBV5-1	CASSFGGRAYNEQFF	TGCGCCAGCAGCTTTGGTGGGAGGGCCTACAATGAGCAGTTCTTC
TRBD1	16	NA	TRBJ2-2	TRBV7-6	CASSLVDRGLAGELFF	TGTGCCAGCAGCTTAGTAGACAGGGGGCTGGCCGGGGAGCTGTTTTTT
NA	11	few	TRBJ1-1	TRBV20-1	CSHGGGQRETF	TGCAGTCACGGGGGGGGCCAGAGAGAAACCTTT
NA	14	NA	TRBJ1-4	TRBV7-9	CASRRLGANEKLFF	TGTGCCAGCAGAAGGCTGGGTGCTAATGAAAAACTGTTTTTT
NA	14	NA	TRBJ1-2	TRBV7-9	CASSLVAVNYGYTF	TGTGCCAGCAGCTTAGTTGCAGTTAACTATGGCTACACCTTC
NA	13	NA	TRBJ2-3	TRBV5-4	CASSTGQVDTQYF	TGTGCCAGCAGCACAGGGCAGGTAGATACGCAGTATTTT
NA	17	NA	TRBJ2-7	TRBV19	CASSIDAPGQSSYEQYF	TGTGCCAGTAGTATAGATGCCCCAGGGCAAAGCTCCTACGAGCAGTACTTC
NA	13	once	TRBJ2-1	TRBV29-1	CSATSTGYNEQFF	TGCAGCGCCACCTCCACTGGCTACAATGAGCAGTTCTTC
TRBD2	14	NA	TRBJ2-7	TRBV5-6	CASSLGTSGTAQYF	TGTGCCAGCAGCTTGGGGACTAGCGGGACGGCGCAGTACTTC
NA	12	few	TRBJ1-2	TRBV7-2	CASSHTQGPYTF	TGTGCCAGCAGCCATACCCAAGGGCCCTACACCTTC
NA	13	NA	TRBJ2-5	TRBV2	CASVGTLGETQYF	TGTGCCAGCGTGGGAACCCTGGGAGAGACCCAGTACTTC
TRBD2	13	NA	TRBJ2-5	TRBV13	CASRFSGRETQYF	TGTGCCAGCAGGTTCAGCGGGAGGGAGACCCAGTACTTC
TRBD1	14	NA	TRBJ1-2	TRBV10-3	CAISPTGGKSGYTF	TGTGCCATCAGCCCGACAGGGGGAAAGTCTGGCTACACCTTC
TRBD2	13	NA	TRBJ2-2	TRBV27	CASSFSGLGKLFF	TGTGCCAGCAGTTTTAGTGGACTAGGAAAGCTGTTTTTT
TRBD2	15	NA	TRBJ2-1	TRBV6-5	CASSLPPGGNNEQFF	TGTGCCAGCAGCCTCCCGCCGGGAGGCAACAATGAGCAGTTCTTC
NA	14	NA	TRBJ2-1	TRBV4-3	CASSQASVARAQFF	TGCGCCAGCAGCCAAGCAAGCGTGGCGAGGGCCCAGTTCTTC
NA	16	NA	TRBJ2-6	TRBV15	CATSRKGNSGANVLTF	TGTGCCACCAGCAGAAAAGGGAACTCTGGGGCCAACGTCCTGACTTTC
NA	16	NA	TRBJ1-5	TRBV4-2	CASSQEPDRMNQPQHF	TGTGCCAGCAGCCAAGAACCCGACAGGATGAATCAGCCCCAGCATTTT
TRBD1	14	few	TRBJ2-5	TRBV5-4	CASSIGTGRETQYF	TGTGCCAGCAGCATCGGGACAGGCCGAGAGACCCAGTACTTC
NA	17	NA	TRBJ2-3	TRBV25-1	CASSERFQTSSTDTQYF	TGTGCCAGCAGTGAACGTTTCCAAACTTCTAGCACAGATACGCAGTATTTT
TRBD2	14	NA	TRBJ2-5	TRBV25-1	CASSVLAGGETQYF	TGTGCCAGCAGTGTACTAGCGGGAGGAGAGACCCAGTACTTC
NA	14	once	TRBJ2-7	TRBV4-1	CASSGSGDGGEQYF	TGCGCCTCATCGGGGTCGGGAGACGGGGGCGAGCAGTACTTC
NA	17	NA	TRBJ2-7	TRBV11-2	CASSLGIAWEPSYEQYF	TGTGCCAGCAGCTTAGGTATAGCGTGGGAGCCGTCCTACGAGCAGTACTTC
NA	15	NA	TRBJ2-3	TRBV4-2	CASSQNQINTDTQYF	TGTGCCAGCAGCCAGAACCAGATCAACACAGATACGCAGTATTTT
TRBD1	14	once	TRBJ1-2	TRBV5-6	CASSRTGGGYGYTF	TGTGCCAGCAGCCGGACAGGGGGCGGCTATGGCTACACCTTC
NA	13	NA	TRBJ2-7	TRBV27	CASRPSRMGEQYF	TGTGCCAGCAGACCATCGAGGATGGGCGAGCAGTACTTC
NA	14	NA	TRBJ1-4	TRBV5-1	CASSQTVTNEKLFF	TGCGCCAGCAGCCAGACAGTGACTAATGAAAAACTGTTTTTT
TRBD1	14	once	TRBJ1-5	TRBV5-1	CASSPTQGGQPQHF	TGCGCCAGCAGCCCTACACAGGGGGGTCAGCCCCAGCATTTT
NA	15	NA	TRBJ1-1	TRBV6-5	CASSWEGFPNTEAFF	TGTGCCAGCAGTTGGGAGGGGTTCCCGAACACTGAAGCTTTCTTT
TRBD1	13	NA	TRBJ2-3	TRBV5-6	CASRGTGTDTQYF	TGTGCCAGCAGAGGGACAGGGACAGATACGCAGTATTTT
TRBD1	13	NA	TRBJ2-7	TRBV4-3	CASSRDRGLEQYF	TGCGCCAGCAGCCGAGACAGGGGGCTGGAGCAGTACTTC
TRBD1	16	NA	TRBJ1-2	TRBV2	CASSEGGQGAWGSYTF	TGTGCCAGCAGCGAGGGGGGACAGGGGGCCTGGGGTAGCTACACCTTC